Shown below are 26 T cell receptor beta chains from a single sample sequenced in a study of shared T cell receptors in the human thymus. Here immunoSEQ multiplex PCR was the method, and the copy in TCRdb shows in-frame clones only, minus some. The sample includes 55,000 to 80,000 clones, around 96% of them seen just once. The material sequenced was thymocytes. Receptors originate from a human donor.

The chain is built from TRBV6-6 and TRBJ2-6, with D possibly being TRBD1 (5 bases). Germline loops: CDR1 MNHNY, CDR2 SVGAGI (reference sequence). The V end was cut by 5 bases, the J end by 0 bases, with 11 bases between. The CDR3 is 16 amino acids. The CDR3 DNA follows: TGTGCCAGCAGTAAACAGGCCCTCTCTGGGGCCAACGTCCTGACTTTC. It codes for CASSKQALSGANVLTF.

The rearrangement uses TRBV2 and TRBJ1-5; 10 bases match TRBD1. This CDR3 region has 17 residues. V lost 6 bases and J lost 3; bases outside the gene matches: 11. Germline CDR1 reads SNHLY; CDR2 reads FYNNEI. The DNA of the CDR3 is TGTGCCAGCAGCGGTACCCGGGACAGGGGCTTCAATCAGCCCCAGCATTTT. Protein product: CASSGTRDRGFNQPQHF.

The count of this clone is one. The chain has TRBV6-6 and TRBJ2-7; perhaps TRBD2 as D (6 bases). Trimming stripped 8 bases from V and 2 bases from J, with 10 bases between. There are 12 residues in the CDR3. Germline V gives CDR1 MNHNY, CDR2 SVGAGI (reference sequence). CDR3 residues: CASGGVTYEQYF. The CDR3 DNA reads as TGTGCCAGCGGAGGGGTAACCTACGAGCAGTACTTC.

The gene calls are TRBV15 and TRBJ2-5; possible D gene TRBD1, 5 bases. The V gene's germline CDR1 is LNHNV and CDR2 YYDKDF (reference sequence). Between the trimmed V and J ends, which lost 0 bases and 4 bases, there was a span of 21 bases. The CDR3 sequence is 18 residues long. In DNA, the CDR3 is TGTGCCACCAGCAGAGATGGTCAGCCAGGGCGGTGGGGAGAGACCCAGTACTTC. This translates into CATSRDGQPGRWGETQYF.

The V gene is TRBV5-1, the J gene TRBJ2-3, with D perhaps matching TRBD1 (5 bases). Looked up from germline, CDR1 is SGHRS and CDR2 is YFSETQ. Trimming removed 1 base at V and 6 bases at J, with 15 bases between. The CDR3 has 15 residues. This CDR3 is CASSLLGRQRDTQYF. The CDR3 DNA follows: TGCGCCAGCAGCTTGCTAGGAAGACAGAGGGATACGCAGTATTTT.

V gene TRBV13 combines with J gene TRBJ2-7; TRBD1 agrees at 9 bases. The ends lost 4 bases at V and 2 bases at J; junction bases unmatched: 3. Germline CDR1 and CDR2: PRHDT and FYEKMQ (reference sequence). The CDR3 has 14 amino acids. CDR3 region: CASSSDRGPYEQYF. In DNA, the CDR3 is TGTGCCAGCAGCTCGGACAGGGGACCCTACGAGCAGTACTTC.

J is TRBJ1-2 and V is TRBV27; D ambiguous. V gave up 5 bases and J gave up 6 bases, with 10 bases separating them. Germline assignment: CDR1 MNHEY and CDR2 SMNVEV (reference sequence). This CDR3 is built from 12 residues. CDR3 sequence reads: CASSPRGHGYTF. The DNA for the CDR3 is TGTGCCAGCAGTCCTCGGGGTCATGGCTACACCTTC.

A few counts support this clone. CDR3 DNA sequence: TGTGCCAGCAGCTTGAAGGACAGGGACCGATACAATGAGCAGTTCTTC. Translated: CASSLKDRDRYNEQFF. The chain is built from TRBV5-6 and TRBJ2-1; 8 positions match TRBD1. Trimming at V came to 1 base and at J to 4 bases, leaving 7 bases not matched to a gene. Germline V CDR1 and CDR2: SGHDT, YYEEEE. The CDR3 spans 16 residues.

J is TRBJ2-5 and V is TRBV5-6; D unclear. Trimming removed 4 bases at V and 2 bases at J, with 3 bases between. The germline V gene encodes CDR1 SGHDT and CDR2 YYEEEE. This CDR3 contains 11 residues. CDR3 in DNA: TGTGCCAGCAGCCTGCAAGAGACCCAGTACTTC. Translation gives CASSLQETQYF.

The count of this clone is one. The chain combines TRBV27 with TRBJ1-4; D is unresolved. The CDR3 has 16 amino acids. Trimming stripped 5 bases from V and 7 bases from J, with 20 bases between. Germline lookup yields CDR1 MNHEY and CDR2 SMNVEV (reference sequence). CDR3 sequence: CASSRFTWENSEKLFF. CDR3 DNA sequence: TGTGCCAGCAGTCGATTCACATGGGAAAACAGTGAAAAACTGTTTTTT. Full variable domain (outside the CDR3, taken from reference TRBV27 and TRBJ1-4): EAQVTQNPRYLITVTGKKLTVTCSQNMNHEYMSWYRQDPGLGLRQIYYSMNVEVTDKGDVPEGYKVSRKEKRNFPLILESPSPNQTSLYFCASSRFTWENSEKLFFGSGTQLSVL.

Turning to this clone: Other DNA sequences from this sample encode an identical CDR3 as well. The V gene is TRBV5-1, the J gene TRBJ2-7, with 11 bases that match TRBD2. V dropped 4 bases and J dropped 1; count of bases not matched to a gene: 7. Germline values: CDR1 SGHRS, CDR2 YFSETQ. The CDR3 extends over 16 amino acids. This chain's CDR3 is CASSNPGLAVSYEQYF. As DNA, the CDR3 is TGCGCCAGCAGCAACCCGGGACTAGCGGTGTCCTACGAGCAGTACTTC.

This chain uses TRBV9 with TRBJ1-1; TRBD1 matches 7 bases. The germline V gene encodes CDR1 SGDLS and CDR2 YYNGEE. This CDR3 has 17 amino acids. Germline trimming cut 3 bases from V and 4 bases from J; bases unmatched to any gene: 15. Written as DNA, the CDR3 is TGTGCCAGCAGCGCCCCCTCGGTTCGACAGGGTTCCACTGAAGCTTTCTTT. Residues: CASSAPSVRQGSTEAFF.

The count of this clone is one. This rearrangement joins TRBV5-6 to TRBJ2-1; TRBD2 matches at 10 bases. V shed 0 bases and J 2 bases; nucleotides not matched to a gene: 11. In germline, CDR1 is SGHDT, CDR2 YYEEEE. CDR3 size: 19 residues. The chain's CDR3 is CASSLAALAGSRPYNEQFF. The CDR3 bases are TGTGCCAGCAGCTTGGCCGCACTAGCGGGGTCTAGGCCCTACAATGAGCAGTTCTTC.

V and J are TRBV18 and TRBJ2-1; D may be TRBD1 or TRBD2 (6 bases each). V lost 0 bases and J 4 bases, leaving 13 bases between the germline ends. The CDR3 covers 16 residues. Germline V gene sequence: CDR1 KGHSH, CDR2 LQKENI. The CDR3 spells CASSPPGGTLYNEQFF. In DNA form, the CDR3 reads TGTGCCAGCTCACCACCGGGGGGCACACTATACAATGAGCAGTTCTTC.

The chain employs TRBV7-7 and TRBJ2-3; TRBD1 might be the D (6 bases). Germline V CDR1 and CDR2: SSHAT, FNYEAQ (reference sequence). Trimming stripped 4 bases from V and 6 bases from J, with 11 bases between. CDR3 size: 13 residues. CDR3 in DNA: TGTGCCAGCAGCTCCGTTACAGGGGATACGCAGTATTTT. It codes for CASSSVTGDTQYF.

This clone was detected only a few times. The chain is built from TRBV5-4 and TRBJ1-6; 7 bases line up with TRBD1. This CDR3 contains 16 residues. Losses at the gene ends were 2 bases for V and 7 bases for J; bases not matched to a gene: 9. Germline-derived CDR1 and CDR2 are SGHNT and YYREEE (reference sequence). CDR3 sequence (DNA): TGTGCCAGCAGCTTAGGAGGGGAGGGGGCAAATTCACCCCTCCACTTT. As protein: CASSLGGEGANSPLHF.

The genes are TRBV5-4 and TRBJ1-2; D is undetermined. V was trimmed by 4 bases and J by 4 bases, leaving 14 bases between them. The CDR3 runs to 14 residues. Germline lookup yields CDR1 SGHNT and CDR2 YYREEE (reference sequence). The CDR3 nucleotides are TGTGCCAGCAGCCCCCCCGGACTGATCTATGGCTACACCTTC. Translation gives CASSPPGLIYGYTF.

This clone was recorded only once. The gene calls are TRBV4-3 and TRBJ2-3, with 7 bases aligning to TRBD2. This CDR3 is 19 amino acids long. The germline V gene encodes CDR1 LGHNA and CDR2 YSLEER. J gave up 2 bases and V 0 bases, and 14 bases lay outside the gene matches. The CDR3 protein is CASSQEPNAPGLPTDTQYF. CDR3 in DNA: TGCGCCAGCAGCCAAGAACCGAATGCTCCGGGACTACCCACAGATACGCAGTATTTT.

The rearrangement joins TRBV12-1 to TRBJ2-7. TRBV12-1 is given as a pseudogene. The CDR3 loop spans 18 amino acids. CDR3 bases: TGTGCCAGCCTGCGGGGACACGCTACCTCACCCCGCCGTGGGGAGCAGTACTTC. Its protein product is CASLRGHATSPRRGEQYF.

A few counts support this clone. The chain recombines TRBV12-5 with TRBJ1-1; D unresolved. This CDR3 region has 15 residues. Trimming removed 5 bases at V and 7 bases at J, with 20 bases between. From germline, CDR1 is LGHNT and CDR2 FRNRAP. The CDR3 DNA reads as TGTGCTAGTGGTCCTAACACGAGGGCCCGCCTTGAAGCTTTCTTT. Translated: CASGPNTRARLEAFF. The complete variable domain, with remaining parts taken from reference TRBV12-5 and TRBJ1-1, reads DARVTQTPRHKVTEMGQEVTMRCQPILGHNTVFWYRQTMMQGLELLAYFRNRAPLDDSGMPKDRFSAEMPDATLATLKIQPSEPRDSAVYFCASGPNTRARLEAFFGQGTRLTVV.

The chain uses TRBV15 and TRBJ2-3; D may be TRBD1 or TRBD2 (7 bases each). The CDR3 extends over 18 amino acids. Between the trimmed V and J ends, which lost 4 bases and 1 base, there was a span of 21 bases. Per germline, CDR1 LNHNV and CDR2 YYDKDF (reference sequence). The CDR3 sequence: CATSTPGGALLRTDTQYF. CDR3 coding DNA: TGTGCCACCAGCACCCCAGGGGGGGCCCTCCTTCGCACAGATACGCAGTATTTT.

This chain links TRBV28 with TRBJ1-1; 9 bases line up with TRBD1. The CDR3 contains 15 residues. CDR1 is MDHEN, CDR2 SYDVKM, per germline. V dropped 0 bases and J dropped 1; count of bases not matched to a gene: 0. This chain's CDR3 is CASSLWTGGNTEAFF. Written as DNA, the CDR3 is TGTGCCAGCAGTTTATGGACAGGGGGGAACACTGAAGCTTTCTTT. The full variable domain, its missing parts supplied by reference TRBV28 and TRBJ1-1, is DVKVTQSSRYLVKRTGEKVFLECVQDMDHENMFWYRQDPGLGLRLIYFSYDVKMKEKGDIPEGYSVSREKKERFSLILESASTNQTSMYLCASSLWTGGNTEAFFGQGTRLTVV.

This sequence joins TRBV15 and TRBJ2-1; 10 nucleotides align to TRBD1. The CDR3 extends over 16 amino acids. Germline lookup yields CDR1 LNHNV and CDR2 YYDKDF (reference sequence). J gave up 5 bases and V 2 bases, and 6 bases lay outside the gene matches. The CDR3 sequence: CATSRRTGGFNNEQFF. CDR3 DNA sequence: TGTGCCACCAGCAGACGGACAGGGGGTTTCAACAATGAGCAGTTCTTC.

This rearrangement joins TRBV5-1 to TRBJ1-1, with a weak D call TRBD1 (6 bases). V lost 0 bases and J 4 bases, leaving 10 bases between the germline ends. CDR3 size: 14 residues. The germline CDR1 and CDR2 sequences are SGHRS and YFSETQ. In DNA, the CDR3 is TGCGCCAGCAGCTTGGAAGTCAGGGGCACTGAAGCTTTCTTT. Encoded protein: CASSLEVRGTEAFF.

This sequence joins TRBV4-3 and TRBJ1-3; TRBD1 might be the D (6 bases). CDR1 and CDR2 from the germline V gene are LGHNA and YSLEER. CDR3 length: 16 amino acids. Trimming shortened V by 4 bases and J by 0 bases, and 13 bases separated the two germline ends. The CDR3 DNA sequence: TGCGCCAGCAGCCCGAGACAGGCGAGCTCTGGAAACACCATATATTTT. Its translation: CASSPRQASSGNTIYF.

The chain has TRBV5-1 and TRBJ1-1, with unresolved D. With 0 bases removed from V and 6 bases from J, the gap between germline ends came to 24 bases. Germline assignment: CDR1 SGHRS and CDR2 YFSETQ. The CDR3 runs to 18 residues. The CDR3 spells CASSLGSLRSIRFPEAFF. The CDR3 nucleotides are TGCGCCAGCAGCTTGGGGTCACTGCGTAGTATCCGTTTCCCTGAAGCTTTCTTT.